One TCR beta chain is described in this entry. This sample was taken from a study of shared clonotypes between healthy human individuals. CDR3 length equals 13 residues. V lost 5 bases and J 5 bases, leaving 13 bases between the germline ends. Germline V lookup: CDR1 MNHEY, CDR2 SVGAGI. Repertoires were generated with immunoSEQ multiplex PCR, while TCRdb's copy carries only in-frame clones and drops some. The sample has millions of clones, about 95% seen once. The naive CD8 fraction comprised CD45RO-negative cells positively selected for CCR7 and excluded terminally differentiated effector memory CD45RA+ cells.

The chain links TRBV6-5 to TRBJ2-7, with a tentative D call TRBD2 (6 bases). The sequence was collected from a man younger than 35 in good health. The sequencing input was naive CD8+ T cells sorted from blood. The CDR3, as DNA: TGTGCCAGCAGTGAAGGGAGGATGCACGAGCAGTACTTC. This codes for CASSEGRMHEQYF.